This record covers a single T cell receptor (beta chain). Its cognate antigen is unknown. Methods used by the authors: Patients' conventional T cells yielded 110,000 or so distinct TCRbeta sequences; donors' roughly 140,000. Generated by immunoSEQ multiplex PCR, the TCRdb table keeps only in-frame clones and is missing some. V, J and clone size are those of that table, while D and trimming were read from the DNA. Seen here are approximately 24,000 clones, just under 97% observed once, and the top ten hold 0.2% to 0.3%. Conventional CD4 T cells were sorted as CD4+CD127+ cells. These data come from a study of B cell selection in AIRE deficiency. The study, taken as a whole, reports: Of roughly 3,400 shared Treg TCRbeta sequences, 31.6% were healthy-donor-only and around 9.5% patient-only.

The source of this sequence is a human donor in good health. The sequenced sample was CD4+CD127+ conventional T cells sorted from PBMCs.

The DNA of the CDR3 is TGTGCCAGCAGCCAAAGCAGGGCTGGGGCCAACGTCCTGACTTTC. This codes for CASSQSRAGANVLTF. The chain joins TRBV4-2 to TRBJ2-6, with a possible D match to TRBD1 (5 bases). Germline-derived CDR1 and CDR2 are LGHNA and YNFKEQ. The CDR3 covers 15 residues. The V end was cut by 2 bases, the J end by 2 bases, with 7 bases between.